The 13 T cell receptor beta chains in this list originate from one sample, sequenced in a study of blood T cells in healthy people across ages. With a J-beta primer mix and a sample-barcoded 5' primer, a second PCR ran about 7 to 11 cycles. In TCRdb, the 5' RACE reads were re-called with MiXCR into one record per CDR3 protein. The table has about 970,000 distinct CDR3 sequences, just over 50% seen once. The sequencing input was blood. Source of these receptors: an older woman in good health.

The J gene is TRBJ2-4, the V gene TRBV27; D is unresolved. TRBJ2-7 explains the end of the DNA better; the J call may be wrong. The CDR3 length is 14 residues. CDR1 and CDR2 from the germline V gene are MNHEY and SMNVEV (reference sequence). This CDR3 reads CASSSSRQLGEQYF. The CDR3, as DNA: TGTGCCAGCAGCTCCTCACGGCAACTTGGCGAGCAGTACTTC.

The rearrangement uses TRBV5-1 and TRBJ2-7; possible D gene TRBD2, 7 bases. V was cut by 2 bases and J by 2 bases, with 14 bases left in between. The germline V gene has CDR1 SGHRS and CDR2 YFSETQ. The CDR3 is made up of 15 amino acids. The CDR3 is CASSFEGGGTYEQYF. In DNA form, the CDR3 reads TGCGCCAGCAGCTTCGAGGGGGGGGGGACCTACGAGCAGTACTTC.

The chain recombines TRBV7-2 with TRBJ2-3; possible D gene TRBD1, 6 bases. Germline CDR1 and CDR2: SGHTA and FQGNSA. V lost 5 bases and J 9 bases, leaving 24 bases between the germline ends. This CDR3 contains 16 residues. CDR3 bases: TGTGCCAGCAGCAAAATGTGGGGGCCGCGGTTAGGAACGCAGTATTTT. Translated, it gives CASSKMWGPRLGTQYF.

The CDR3 region is CASSLFALRGVPGDEQFF. The CDR3 region has the DNA TGTGCCAGCAGTTTATTCGCCTTGAGGGGCGTACCAGGCGATGAGCAGTTCTTC. This sequence joins TRBV27 and TRBJ2-1; D may match TRBD1 or TRBD2 (5 bases each). Looked up from germline, CDR1 is MNHEY and CDR2 is SMNVEV (reference sequence). The CDR3 is 18 amino acids. Trimming took 1 base from V and 8 from J, leaving 24 bases between them.

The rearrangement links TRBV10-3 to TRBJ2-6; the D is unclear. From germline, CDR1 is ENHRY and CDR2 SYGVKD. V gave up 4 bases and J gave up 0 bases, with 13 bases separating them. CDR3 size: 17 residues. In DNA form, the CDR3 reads TGTGCCATCAGTGTGGCTTCGACGGTCTCTGGGGCCAACGTCCTGACTTTC. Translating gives CAISVASTVSGANVLTF.

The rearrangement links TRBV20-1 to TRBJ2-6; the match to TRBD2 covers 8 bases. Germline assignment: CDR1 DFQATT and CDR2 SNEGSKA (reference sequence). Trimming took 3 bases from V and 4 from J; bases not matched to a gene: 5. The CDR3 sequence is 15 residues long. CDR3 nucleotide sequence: TGCAGTGCTAGGGCCACTAGCGGAGGGGCCAACGTCCTGACTTTC. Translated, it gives CSARATSGGANVLTF.

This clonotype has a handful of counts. CDR3 region: CSVPTGQSVFNEQFF. The CDR3 DNA is TGCAGCGTCCCAACCGGACAGTCAGTTTTCAATGAGCAGTTCTTC. The V and J genes are TRBV29-1 and TRBJ2-1; D may be TRBD1 (6 bases). V lost 6 bases to trimming and J lost 6 bases, with 21 bases between them. Germline CDR1 SQVTM, CDR2 ANQGSEA. This CDR3 has 15 residues.

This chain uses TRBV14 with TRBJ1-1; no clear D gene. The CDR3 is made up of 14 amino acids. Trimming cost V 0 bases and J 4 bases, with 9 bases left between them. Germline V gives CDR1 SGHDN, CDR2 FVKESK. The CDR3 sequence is CASSQEKLGTEAFF. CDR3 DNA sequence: TGTGCCAGCAGCCAAGAGAAACTAGGCACTGAAGCTTTCTTT.

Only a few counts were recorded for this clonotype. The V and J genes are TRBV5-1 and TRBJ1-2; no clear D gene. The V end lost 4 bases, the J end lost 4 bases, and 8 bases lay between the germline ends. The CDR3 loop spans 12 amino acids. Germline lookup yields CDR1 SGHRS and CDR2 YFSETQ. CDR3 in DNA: TGCGCCAGCAGCGCCAGCACCTATGGCTACACCTTC. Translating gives CASSASTYGYTF.

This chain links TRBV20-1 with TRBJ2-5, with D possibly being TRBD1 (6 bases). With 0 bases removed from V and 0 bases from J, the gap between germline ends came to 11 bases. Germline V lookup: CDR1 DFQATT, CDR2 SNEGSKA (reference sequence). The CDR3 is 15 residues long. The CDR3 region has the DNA TGCAGTGCTAGAGATGCAGGGGCCAACCAAGAGACCCAGTACTTC. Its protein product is CSARDAGANQETQYF.

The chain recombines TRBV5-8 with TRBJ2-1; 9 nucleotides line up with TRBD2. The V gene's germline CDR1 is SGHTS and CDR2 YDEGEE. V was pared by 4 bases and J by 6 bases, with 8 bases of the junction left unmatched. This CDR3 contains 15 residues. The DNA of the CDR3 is TGTGCCAGCAGCGTGGGACTAGCTGTGGTCAATGAGCAGTTCTTC. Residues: CASSVGLAVVNEQFF.

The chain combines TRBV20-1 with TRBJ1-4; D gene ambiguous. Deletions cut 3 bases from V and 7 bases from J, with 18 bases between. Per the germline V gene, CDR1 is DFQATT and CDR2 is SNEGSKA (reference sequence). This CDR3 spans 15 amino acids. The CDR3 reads CSARSPLIGGEKLFF. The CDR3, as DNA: TGCAGTGCTAGGAGCCCTTTAATAGGAGGTGAAAAACTGTTTTTT.

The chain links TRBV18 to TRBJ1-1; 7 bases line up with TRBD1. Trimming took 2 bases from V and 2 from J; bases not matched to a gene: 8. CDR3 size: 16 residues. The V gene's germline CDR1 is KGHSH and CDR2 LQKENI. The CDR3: CASSPSMAGGNTEAFF. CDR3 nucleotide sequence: TGTGCCAGCTCACCAAGTATGGCAGGGGGAAACACTGAAGCTTTCTTT.